The 2 T cell receptor beta chains below were found in one sample sequenced in a study of radiotherapy plus CTLA-4 blockade in lung cancer. Using immunoSEQ multiplex PCR, the repertoire was profiled, and TCRdb retains in-frame clones only, with some absent. The top ten hold roughly a tenth of the sample, which has tens of thousands of clones, over 60% seen once. The sample in question was peripheral blood, obtained from a patient treated with radiotherapy plus ipilimumab. The receptors shown here come from a human donor with non-small cell lung cancer who had stable disease on radiotherapy plus ipilimumab.

The rearrangement uses TRBV7-6 and TRBJ2-3, with a tentative D call TRBD1 (5 bases). This CDR3 has 13 residues. V dropped 2 bases and J dropped 5 bases, with 8 bases sitting between them. CDR1 is SGHVS, CDR2 FNYEAQ, per germline. Here the CDR3 DNA reads TGTGCCAGCAGCTTATCGACAGTAGATACGCAGTATTTT. Translating gives CASSLSTVDTQYF.

The V gene is TRBV6-5, the J gene TRBJ1-1, with D possibly TRBD1 on 5 matching bases. The ends were cut back, 5 bases at V and 4 bases at J, with 17 bases in the middle. The CDR3 sequence is 15 residues long. Germline CDR1 reads MNHEY; CDR2 reads SVGAGI. The CDR3 nucleotides read TGTGCCAGCAGTCGAACCAGCAGCGGGGGCACTGAAGCTTTCTTT. This translates into CASSRTSSGGTEAFF.